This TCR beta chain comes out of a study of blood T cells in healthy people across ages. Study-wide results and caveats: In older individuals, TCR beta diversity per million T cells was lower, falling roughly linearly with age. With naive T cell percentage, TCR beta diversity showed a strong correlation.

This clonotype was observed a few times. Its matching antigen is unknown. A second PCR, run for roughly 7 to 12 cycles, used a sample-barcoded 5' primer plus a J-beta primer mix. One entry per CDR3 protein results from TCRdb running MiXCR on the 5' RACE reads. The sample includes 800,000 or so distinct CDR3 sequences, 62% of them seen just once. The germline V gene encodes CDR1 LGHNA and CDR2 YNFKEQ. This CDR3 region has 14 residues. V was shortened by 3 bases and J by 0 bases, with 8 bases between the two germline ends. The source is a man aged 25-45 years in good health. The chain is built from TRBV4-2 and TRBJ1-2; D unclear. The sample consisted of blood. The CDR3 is CASSQDGANYGYTF. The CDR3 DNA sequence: TGTGCCAGCAGCCAGGACGGAGCTAACTATGGCTACACCTTC.